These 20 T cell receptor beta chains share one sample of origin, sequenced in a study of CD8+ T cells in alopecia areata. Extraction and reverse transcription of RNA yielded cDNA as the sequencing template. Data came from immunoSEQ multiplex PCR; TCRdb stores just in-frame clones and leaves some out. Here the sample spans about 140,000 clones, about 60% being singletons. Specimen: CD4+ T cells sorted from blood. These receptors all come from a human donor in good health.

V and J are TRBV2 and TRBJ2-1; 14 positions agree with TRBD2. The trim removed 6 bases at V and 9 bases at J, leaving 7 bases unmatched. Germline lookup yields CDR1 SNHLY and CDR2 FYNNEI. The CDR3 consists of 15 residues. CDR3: CASRAEGLAGAEQFF. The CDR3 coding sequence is TGTGCCAGCAGAGCCGAGGGACTAGCGGGAGCTGAGCAGTTCTTC.

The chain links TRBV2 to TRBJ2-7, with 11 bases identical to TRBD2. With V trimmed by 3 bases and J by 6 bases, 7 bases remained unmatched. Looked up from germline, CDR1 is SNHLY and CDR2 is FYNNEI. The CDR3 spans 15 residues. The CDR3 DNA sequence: TGTGCCAGCAGTGAGGATAGCGGGAGGGTGTCCGAGCAGTACTTC. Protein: CASSEDSGRVSEQYF.

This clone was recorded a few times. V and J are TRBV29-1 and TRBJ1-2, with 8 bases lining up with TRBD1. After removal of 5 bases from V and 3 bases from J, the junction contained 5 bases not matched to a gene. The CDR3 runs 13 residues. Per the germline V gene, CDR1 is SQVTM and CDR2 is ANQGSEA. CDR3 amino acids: CSVHGQGHYGYTF. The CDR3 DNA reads TGCAGCGTTCACGGACAGGGCCACTATGGCTACACCTTC. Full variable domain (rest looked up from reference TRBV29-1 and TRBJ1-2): SAVISQKPSRDICQRGTSLTIQCQVDSQVTMMFWYRQQPGQSLTLIATANQGSEATYESGFVIDKFPISRPNLTFSTLTVSNMSPEDSSIYLCSVHGQGHYGYTFGSGTRLTVV.

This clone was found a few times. In DNA, the CDR3 is TGTGCCAGCAGGCCCCCTATTGGCGGGAAGATCACAGATACGCAGTATTTT. This encodes CASRPPIGGKITDTQYF. This chain connects TRBV7-9 to TRBJ2-3, with D perhaps matching TRBD2 (6 bases). The V end was cut by 6 bases, the J end by 2 bases, with 21 bases between. CDR3 length: 17 residues. Germline CDR1 is SEHNR and CDR2 is FQNEAQ (reference sequence).

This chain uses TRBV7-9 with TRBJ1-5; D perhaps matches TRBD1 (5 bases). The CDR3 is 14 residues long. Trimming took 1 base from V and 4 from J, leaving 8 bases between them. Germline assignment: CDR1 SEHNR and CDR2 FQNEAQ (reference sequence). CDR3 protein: CASSLGQGNQPQHF. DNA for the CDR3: TGTGCCAGCAGCTTAGGGCAGGGAAATCAGCCCCAGCATTTT.

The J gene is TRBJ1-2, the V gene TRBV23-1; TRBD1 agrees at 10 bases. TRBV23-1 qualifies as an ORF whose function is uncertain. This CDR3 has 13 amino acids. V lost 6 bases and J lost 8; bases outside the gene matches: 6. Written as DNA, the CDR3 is TGCGCCAGCAGACCGACAGGGGGCGACGGCTACACCTTC. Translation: CASRPTGGDGYTF.

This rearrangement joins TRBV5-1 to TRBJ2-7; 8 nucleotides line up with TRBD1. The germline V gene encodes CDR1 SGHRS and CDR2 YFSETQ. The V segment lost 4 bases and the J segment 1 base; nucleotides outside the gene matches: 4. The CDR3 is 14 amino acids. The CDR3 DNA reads TGCGCCAGCAGCGAACAGGGGGGATCCTACGAGCAGTACTTC. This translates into CASSEQGGSYEQYF.

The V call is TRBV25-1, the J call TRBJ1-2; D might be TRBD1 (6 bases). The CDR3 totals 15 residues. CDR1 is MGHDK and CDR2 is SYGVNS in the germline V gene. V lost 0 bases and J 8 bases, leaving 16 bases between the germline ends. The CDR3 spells CASSEYGRGAEGYTF. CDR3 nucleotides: TGTGCCAGCAGTGAATATGGCAGGGGCGCCGAGGGCTACACCTTC.

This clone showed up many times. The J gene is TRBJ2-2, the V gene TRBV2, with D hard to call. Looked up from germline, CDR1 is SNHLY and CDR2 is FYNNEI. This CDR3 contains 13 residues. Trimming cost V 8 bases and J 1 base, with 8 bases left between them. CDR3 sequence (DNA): TGTGCCAGCTGGCAGGAGAACACCGGGGAGCTGTTTTTT. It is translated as CASWQENTGELFF.

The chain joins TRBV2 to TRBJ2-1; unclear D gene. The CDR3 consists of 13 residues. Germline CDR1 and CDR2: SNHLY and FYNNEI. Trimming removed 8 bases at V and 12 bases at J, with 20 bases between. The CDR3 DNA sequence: TGTGCCAGCGATTTCCAGGTCGGGTTAGGGCAGTTCTTC. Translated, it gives CASDFQVGLGQFF.

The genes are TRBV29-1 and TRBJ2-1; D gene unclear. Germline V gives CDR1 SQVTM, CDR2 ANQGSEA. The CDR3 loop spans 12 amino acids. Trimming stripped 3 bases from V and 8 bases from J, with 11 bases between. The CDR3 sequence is CSVDGSTDEQFF. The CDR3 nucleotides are TGCAGCGTTGATGGCAGTACGGATGAGCAGTTCTTC.

The CDR3 loop reads CASRSGTNGELFF. The CDR3 DNA follows: TGCGCCAGCAGGAGTGGGACCAACGGGGAGCTGTTTTTT. The chain couples TRBV5-1 to TRBJ2-2; either TRBD1 or TRBD2 may supply D (5 bases each). Deletions cut 5 bases from V and 7 bases from J, with 12 bases between. Germline CDR1 reads SGHRS; CDR2 reads YFSETQ. CDR3 length equals 13 residues.

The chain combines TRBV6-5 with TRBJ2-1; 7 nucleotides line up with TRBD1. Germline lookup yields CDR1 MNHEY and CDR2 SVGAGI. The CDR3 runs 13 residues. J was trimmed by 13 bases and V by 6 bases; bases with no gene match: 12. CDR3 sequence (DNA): TGTGCCAGCAGACCCAGGGGGACGGGTATTCAGTTCTTC. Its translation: CASRPRGTGIQFF.

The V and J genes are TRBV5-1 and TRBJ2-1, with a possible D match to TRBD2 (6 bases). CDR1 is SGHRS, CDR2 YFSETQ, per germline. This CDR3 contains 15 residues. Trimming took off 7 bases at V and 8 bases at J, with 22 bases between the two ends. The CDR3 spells CASRPGELIVDEQFF. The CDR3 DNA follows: TGCGCCAGCCGACCGGGGGAACTAATAGTAGATGAGCAGTTCTTC.

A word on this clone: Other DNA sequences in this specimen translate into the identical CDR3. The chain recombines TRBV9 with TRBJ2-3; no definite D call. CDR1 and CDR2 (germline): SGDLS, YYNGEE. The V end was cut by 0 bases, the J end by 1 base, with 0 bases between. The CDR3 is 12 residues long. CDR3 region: CASSVGTDTQYF. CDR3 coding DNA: TGTGCCAGCAGCGTAGGCACAGATACGCAGTATTTT.

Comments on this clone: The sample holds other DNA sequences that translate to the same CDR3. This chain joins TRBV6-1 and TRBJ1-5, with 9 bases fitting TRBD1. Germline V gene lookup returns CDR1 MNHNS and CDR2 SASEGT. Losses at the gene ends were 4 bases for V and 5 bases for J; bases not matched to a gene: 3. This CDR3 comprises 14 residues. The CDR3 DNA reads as TGTGCCAGCAGTGCGGACAGGGGACATCAGCCCCAGCATTTT. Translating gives CASSADRGHQPQHF.

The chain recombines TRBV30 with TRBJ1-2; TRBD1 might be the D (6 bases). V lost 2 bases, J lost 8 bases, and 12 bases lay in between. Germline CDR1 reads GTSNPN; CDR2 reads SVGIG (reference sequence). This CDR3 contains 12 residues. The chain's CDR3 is CAWSNRELGYTF. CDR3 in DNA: TGTGCCTGGAGTAACAGGGAATTGGGCTACACCTTC.

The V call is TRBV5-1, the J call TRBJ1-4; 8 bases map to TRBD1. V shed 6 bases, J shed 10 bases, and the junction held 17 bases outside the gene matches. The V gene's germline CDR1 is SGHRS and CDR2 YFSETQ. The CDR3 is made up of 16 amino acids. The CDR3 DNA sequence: TGCGCCAGCACCCTGGGTTCAGGGGGCGTTCCGGGAAAACTGTTTTTT. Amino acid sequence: CASTLGSGGVPGKLFF.

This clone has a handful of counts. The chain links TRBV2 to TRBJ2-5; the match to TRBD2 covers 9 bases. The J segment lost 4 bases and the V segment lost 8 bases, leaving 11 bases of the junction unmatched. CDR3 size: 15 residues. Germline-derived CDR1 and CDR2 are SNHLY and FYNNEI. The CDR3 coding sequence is TGTGCCAGCTCGATAGCGGGAGTATTTGGAGAGACCCAGTACTTC. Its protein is CASSIAGVFGETQYF.

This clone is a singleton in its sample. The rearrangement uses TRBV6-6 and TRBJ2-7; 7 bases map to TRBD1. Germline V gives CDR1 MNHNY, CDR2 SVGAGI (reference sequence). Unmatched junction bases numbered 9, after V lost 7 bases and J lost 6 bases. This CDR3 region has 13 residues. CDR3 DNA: TGTGCCAGCACGGTGACAGGGATCGGCGAGCAGTACTTC. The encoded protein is CASTVTGIGEQYF.